This T cell receptor (beta chain) was sequenced for a study of blood T cell repertoires in COVID-19. For the study at large: COVID-19 samples, acute and convalescent, were from the United States, Italy and Spain. In each case, the material was cDNA or gDNA derived from T cells, B-cell-depleted T cells, or PBMCs.

V was clipped by 7 bases and J by 2 bases, with 16 bases between them. Germline loops: CDR1 SGHNT, CDR2 YYREEE (reference sequence). This CDR3 spans 14 amino acids. Repertoires were generated with immunoSEQ multiplex PCR, while TCRdb's copy carries only in-frame clones and drops some. Of about 77,000 clones detected, approximately 76% appear once; the ten largest clones hold 16%. This sequence originates from a man in his sixties or seventies with active or convalescent COVID-19. The chain uses TRBV5-4 and TRBJ2-7, with a possible D match to TRBD2 (7 bases). The sequencing sample was made of peripheral blood. CDR3 residues: CASGRGGETYEQYF. The CDR3 DNA reads TGTGCCAGCGGAAGGGGGGGAGAGACCTACGAGCAGTACTTC.